This T cell receptor beta chain came from a study of shared clonotypes between healthy human individuals. Study in general: A couple of women and three men aged 18 to 49 made up the donors. General observations from the study: Clonotypes not shared had lower generation probabilities than those common to all four donors.

J lost 6 bases, V lost 8 bases, and 7 bases had no gene match. CDR1 is LNHDA and CDR2 is SQIVND in the germline V gene (reference sequence). This CDR3 has 13 residues. Each PCR replicate from the sorted subsets contained about 200 ng DNA, which is about 30,000 T cell genomes. As originally analysed: From ImmunoSEQ came sequences covering only the junction and carrying no quality scores, so filtering differed. Sequencing used immunoSEQ multiplex PCR; TCRdb keeps in-frame clones, though not all of them. The DNA was the basis for D and trimming; V, J and clone size are from that table. The sample consists of 2 million to 3 million clones, 80% to 95% of them appearing once. A remark on this clone: Its antigen is not known.

This chain connects TRBV19 to TRBJ1-5, with 7 bases lining up with TRBD1. This clonotype was obtained from a man between 18 and 29 years old in good health. Some clones in this sample may be carry-over from other donors' samples. Material: naive CD4+ T cells from PBMCs. The subset was: CD45RA+ positively selected. CDR3 region: CASRDSTLQPQHF. CDR3 nucleotides: TGTGCCAGTCGGGACAGTACTCTTCAGCCCCAGCATTTT.